Given below is one T cell receptor delta chain in context. The antigen is unknown. This sample was included in a study of human gamma delta and Vdelta1 T cells. Study results and limitations: Reportedly, Delta One T cells were polyclonal and broadly targeted acute myeloid leukemia.

Germline lookup yields CDR1 TSWWSYY and CDR2 QGS. Trimming removed 4 bases from V and 3 bases from J, with 36 bases in between. CDR3 length: 22 residues. TCRdb reran clone calling via CATT on the PCR reads. The sample has 6,000 or so delta-chain clones; 41% are singletons. This chain joins TRDV1 and TRDJ1, with D tentatively TRDD2 or TRDD3 (6 bases each). Sequenced input: Vdelta1 gamma-delta T cells from blood grown in culture (DOT cells). This TCR came from a human donor in good health. CDR3 residues: CALGGPSHGNLLGRHGPDKLIF. Written as DNA, the CDR3 is TGTGCTCTTGGGGGACCTTCCCACGGGAACTTACTGGGCCGGCACGGTCCCGATAAACTCATCTTT.